The clone carrying this T cell receptor beta chain was counted at least ten times. Its antigen is unknown. This specimen belongs to a study of T-cell reconstitution after alpha-beta-depleted transplantation in children. Study-wide findings and caveats: Several hundred graft clones that had expanded were reportedly the source of alpha-beta T cells about two months after transplant.

From germline, CDR1 is SGHRS and CDR2 YFSETQ. The germline V and J ends were trimmed by 3 bases and 0 bases, with 15 bases remaining between them. This CDR3 region has 17 residues. Construction of the TCRbeta library involved unique molecular identifiers. TCRdb recomputed calls from the PCR reads with MiXCR, one row per CDR3 protein. The table lists 600,000 to 800,000 distinct CDR3 sequences, roughly 13% of them singletons, with roughly 0.77% in the top ten. This sample comprised PBMCs, obtained before TCRalphabeta/CD19-depleted stem cell transplant. The rearrangement links TRBV5-1 to TRBJ1-4; D unresolved. The receptor comes from a girl aged 2 to 9 with congenital amegakaryocytic thrombocytopenia, due to receive a stem cell transplant. Here the CDR3 reads CASSSDGSAATNEKLFF. The CDR3 coding sequence is TGCGCCAGCAGCTCGGACGGCTCCGCAGCAACTAATGAAAAACTGTTTTTT.